Detailed here is one T cell receptor beta chain. Method: immunoSEQ multiplex PCR; TCRdb's copy keeps in-frame clones and lacks some. This table has some 500,000 clones, less than 90% appearing once. Trimming left V 1 base short and J 4 bases short, with 16 bases between. CDR1 and CDR2 (germline): LGHNA, YNFKEQ. The CDR3 covers 16 residues. These data come from a study of blood T cell repertoires in COVID-19. Study details: Sample material is recorded as cDNA or gDNA derived from T cells, B-cell-depleted T cells, or PBMCs.

This TCR was sampled from a woman aged 45-65 years with COVID-19, enrolled during active disease. The specimen was peripheral blood. This chain uses TRBV4-2 with TRBJ1-2; tentative D call: TRBD1 (6 bases). The DNA of the CDR3 is TGTGCCAGCAGCCAAGCCGCCAGGGGTCGGACCTATGGCTACACCTTC. This gives the protein CASSQAARGRTYGYTF.